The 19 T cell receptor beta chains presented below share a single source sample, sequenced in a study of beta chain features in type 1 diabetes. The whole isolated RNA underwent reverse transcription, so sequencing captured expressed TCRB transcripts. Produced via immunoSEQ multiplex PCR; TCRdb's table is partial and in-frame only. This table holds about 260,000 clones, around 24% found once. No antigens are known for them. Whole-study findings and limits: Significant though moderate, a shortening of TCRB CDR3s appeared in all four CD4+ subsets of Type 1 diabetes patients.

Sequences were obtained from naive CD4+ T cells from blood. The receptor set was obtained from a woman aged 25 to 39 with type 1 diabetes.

CDR3 amino acids: CSVYRGSDIQYF. As DNA, the CDR3 is TGCAGCGTTTACAGGGGATCGGACATTCAGTACTTC. The chain carries TRBV29-1 and TRBJ2-4; 7 bases match TRBD1. This CDR3 region has 12 residues. Germline V lookup: CDR1 SQVTM, CDR2 ANQGSEA. The V gene end was trimmed by 5 bases and the J gene end by 8 bases; junction bases not matched to a gene: 6.

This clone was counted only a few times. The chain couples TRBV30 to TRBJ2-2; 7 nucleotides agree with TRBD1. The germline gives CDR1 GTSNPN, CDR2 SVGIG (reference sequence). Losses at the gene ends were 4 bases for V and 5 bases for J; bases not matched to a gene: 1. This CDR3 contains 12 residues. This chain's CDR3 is CAWIRGTGELFF. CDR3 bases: TGTGCCTGGATCAGGGGGACCGGGGAGCTGTTTTTT.

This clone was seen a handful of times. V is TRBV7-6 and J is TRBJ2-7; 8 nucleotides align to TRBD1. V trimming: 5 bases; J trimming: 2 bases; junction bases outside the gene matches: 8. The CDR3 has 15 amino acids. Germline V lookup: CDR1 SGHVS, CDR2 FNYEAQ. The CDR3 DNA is TGTGCCAGCAGCCGGACAGGGCCCTCTGCCTACGAGCAGTACTTC. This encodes CASSRTGPSAYEQYF.

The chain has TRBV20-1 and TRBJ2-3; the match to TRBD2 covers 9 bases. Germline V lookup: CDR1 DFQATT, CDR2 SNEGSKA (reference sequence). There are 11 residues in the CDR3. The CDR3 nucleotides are TGCAGGGCGGGAGGGCCCGATACGCAGTATTTT. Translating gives CRAGGPDTQYF.

CDR3 sequence: CASSPGQTFTGELFF. In DNA, the CDR3 is TGTGCCAGCTCACCGGGACAGACATTCACCGGGGAGCTGTTTTTT. The chain carries TRBV18 and TRBJ2-2, with 7 bases that match TRBD1. The CDR3 spans 15 residues. V was clipped by 3 bases and J by 4 bases; unmatched bases: 5. Germline values: CDR1 KGHSH, CDR2 LQKENI.

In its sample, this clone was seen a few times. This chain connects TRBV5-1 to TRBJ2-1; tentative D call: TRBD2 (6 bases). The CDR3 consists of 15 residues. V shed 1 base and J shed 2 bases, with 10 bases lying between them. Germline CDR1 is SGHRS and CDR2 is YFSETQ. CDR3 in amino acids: CASSLRTGAYNEQFF. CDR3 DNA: TGCGCCAGCAGCTTGCGGACGGGAGCCTACAATGAGCAGTTCTTC.

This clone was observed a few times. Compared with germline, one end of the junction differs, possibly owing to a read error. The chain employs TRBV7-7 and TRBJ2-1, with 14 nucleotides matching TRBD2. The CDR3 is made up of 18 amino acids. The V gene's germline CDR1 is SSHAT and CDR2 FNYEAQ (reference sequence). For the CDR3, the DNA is TGTGCTAGCAGCCAGGGACTAGCGGGAGAGGCTACGAACAATGAGCAGTTCTTC. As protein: CASSQGLAGEATNNEQFF.

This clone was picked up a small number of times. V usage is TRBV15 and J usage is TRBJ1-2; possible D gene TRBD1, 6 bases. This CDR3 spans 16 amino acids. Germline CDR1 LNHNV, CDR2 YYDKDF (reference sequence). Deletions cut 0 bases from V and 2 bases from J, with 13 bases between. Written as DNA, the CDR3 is TGTGCCACCAGCAGAGACATACGGACAGAGAACTATGGCTACACCTTC. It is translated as CATSRDIRTENYGYTF.

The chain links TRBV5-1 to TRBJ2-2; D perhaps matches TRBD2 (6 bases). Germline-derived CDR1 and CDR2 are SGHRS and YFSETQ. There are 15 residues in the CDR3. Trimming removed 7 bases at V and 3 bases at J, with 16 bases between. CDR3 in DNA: TGCGCCAGCTCCCGGGACGGGAGTTACACCGGGGAGCTGTTTTTT. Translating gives CASSRDGSYTGELFF.

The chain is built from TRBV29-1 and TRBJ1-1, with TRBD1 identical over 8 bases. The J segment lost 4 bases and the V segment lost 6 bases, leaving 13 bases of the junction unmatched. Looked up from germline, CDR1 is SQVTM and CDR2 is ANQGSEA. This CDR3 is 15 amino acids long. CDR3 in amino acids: CSVSGFRGQVTEAFF. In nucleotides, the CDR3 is TGCAGCGTCTCGGGATTCAGGGGGCAAGTCACTGAAGCTTTCTTT.

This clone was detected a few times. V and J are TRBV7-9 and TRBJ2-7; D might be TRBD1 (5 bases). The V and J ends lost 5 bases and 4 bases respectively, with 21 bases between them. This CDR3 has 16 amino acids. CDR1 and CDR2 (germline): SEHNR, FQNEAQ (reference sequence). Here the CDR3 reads CASSLNNNRILYEQYF. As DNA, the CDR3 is TGTGCCAGCAGCCTAAATAATAACAGGATCCTGTACGAGCAGTACTTC.

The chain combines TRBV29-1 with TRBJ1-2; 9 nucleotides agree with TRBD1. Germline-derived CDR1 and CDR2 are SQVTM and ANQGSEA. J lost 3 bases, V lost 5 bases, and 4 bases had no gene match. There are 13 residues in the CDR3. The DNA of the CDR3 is TGCAGCGTTTATGGGACAGGGCACTATGGCTACACCTTC. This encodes CSVYGTGHYGYTF.

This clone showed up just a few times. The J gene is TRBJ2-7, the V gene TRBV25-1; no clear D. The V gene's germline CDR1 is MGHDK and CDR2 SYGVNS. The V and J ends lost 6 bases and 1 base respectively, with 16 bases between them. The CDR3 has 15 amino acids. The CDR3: CASSRGEVKSYEQYF. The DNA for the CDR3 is TGTGCCAGCAGCCGCGGCGAAGTAAAGTCCTACGAGCAGTACTTC.

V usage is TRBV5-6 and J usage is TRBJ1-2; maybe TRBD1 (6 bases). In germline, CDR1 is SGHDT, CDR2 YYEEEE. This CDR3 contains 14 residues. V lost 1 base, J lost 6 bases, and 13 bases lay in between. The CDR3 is CASSLWQGWNGYTF. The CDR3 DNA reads TGTGCCAGCAGCTTGTGGCAGGGGTGGAATGGCTACACCTTC.

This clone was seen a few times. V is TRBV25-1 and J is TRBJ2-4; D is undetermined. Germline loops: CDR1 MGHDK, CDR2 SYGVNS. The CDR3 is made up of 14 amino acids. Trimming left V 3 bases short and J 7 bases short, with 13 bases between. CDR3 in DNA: TGTGCCAGCAGTGATGCGATTGGTACGAACATTCAGTACTTC. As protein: CASSDAIGTNIQYF.

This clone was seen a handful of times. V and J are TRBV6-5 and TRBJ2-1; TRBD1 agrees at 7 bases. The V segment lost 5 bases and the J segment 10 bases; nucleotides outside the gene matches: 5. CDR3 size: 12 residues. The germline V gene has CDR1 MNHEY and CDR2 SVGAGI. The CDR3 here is CASSDRAREQFF. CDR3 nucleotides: TGTGCCAGCAGTGACAGGGCACGGGAGCAGTTCTTC.

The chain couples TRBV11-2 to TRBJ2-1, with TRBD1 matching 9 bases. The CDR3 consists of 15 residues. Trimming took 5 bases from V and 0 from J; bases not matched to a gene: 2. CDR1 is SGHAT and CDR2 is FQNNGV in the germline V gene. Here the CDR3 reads CASSLDRGSYNEQFF. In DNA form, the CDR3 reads TGTGCCAGCAGCCTGGACAGGGGCTCCTACAATGAGCAGTTCTTC.

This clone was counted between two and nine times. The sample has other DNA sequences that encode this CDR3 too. Written as DNA, the CDR3 is TGTGCCAGTAGTGCAACGGGGGGGAATCAGCCCCAGCATTTT. Translating gives CASSATGGNQPQHF. The J gene is TRBJ1-5, the V gene TRBV19; D is perhaps TRBD1 (5 bases). V was shortened by 5 bases and J by 4 bases, with 12 bases between the two germline ends. CDR1 is LNHDA and CDR2 is SQIVND in the germline V gene (reference sequence). The CDR3 sequence is 14 residues long.

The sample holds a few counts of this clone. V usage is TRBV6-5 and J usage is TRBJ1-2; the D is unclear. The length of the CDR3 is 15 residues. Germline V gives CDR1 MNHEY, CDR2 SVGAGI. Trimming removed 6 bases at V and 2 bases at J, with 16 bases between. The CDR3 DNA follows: TGTGCCAGCAGCCCCACATTGGGCAGGAACTATGGCTACACCTTC. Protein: CASSPTLGRNYGYTF.